These 13 T cell receptor beta chains share one sample of origin, sequenced in a study of cytomegalovirus exposure and HLA in healthy donors listed by TCRdb under 2017. The library was built by means of the immunoSEQ multiplex PCR assay. The multiplex PCR relied on a mix of 60 forward primers for TCR Vbeta segments and 13 reverse primers for TCR Jbeta segments. TCRdb mirrors the immuneACCESS table, restricted to in-frame sequences. Some clones are absent from its copies; in checked studies, under half trace to an unresolved V gene, and the reason for the others is unknown. Counted in this sample were about 63,000 clones; about 72% of them appeared once. The biggest ten clones account for about 23% of the sample. The material sequenced was PBMCs. The receptors here all came from a man aged 45-65 years in good health and CMV-seropositive.

V gene TRBV6-1 combines with J gene TRBJ2-2; D perhaps matches TRBD1 (6 bases). This CDR3 is 13 amino acids long. Trimming pared 8 bases from V and 5 bases from J, leaving 12 bases between. Germline loops: CDR1 MNHNS, CDR2 SASEGT. The CDR3 DNA reads TGTGCCAGCGGACGGACAGTAACCGGGGAGCTGTTTTTT. As protein: CASGRTVTGELFF.

This clone was seen once. V and J are TRBV7-9 and TRBJ2-5; tentative D call: TRBD1 (5 bases). The CDR3 runs to 17 residues. Germline-derived CDR1 and CDR2 are SEHNR and FQNEAQ (reference sequence). Between the trimmed V and J ends, which lost 2 bases and 4 bases, there was a span of 20 bases. The CDR3 DNA reads TGTGCCAGCAGCTTACCCCTAAAAGACAGTTCCCCAGAGACCCAGTACTTC. Translated, it gives CASSLPLKDSSPETQYF.

This sequence joins TRBV5-6 and TRBJ2-7; 11 nucleotides match TRBD2. CDR1 SGHDT and CDR2 YYEEEE come from the germline V gene. V lost 2 bases to trimming and J lost 5 bases; unmatched junction nucleotides: 6. The CDR3 has 15 amino acids. This chain's CDR3 is CASSFPGTSGDEQYF. The CDR3 nucleotides read TGTGCCAGCAGCTTTCCCGGGACTAGCGGCGACGAGCAGTACTTC.

The chain couples TRBV7-2 to TRBJ2-2; D is ambiguous. Trimming stripped 1 base from V and 4 bases from J, with 16 bases between. The CDR3 runs to 17 residues. Germline values: CDR1 SGHTA, CDR2 FQGNSA. For the CDR3, the DNA is TGTGCCAGCAGCTTAGACCCAGTTGGGCCTGGCACCGGGGAGCTGTTTTTT. This encodes CASSLDPVGPGTGELFF.

This chain uses TRBV28 with TRBJ2-3; TRBD2 matches at 10 bases. Losses at the gene ends were 5 bases for V and 2 bases for J; bases not matched to a gene: 4. The germline V gene has CDR1 MDHEN and CDR2 SYDVKM. The CDR3 has 15 residues. In DNA, the CDR3 is TGTGCCAGCAGTCCAGGGACTAGCGCCACAGATACGCAGTATTTT. This encodes CASSPGTSATDTQYF.

V and J are TRBV25-1 and TRBJ1-2; D remains ambiguous. V was clipped by 1 base and J by 7 bases, with 10 bases between them. The length of the CDR3 is 13 residues. Looked up from germline, CDR1 is MGHDK and CDR2 is SYGVNS. This chain's CDR3 is CASSEFGETGYTF. Written as DNA, the CDR3 is TGTGCCAGCAGTGAATTTGGGGAGACTGGCTACACCTTC.

CDR3 DNA sequence: TGCGCCAGCAGCCATGGAGTCTTAGGCTCTGGGGCCAACGTCCTGACTTTC. Its translation: CASSHGVLGSGANVLTF. This chain connects TRBV4-3 to TRBJ2-6; the D is unclear. This CDR3 spans 17 amino acids. Germline CDR1 reads LGHNA; CDR2 reads YSLEER. V was pared by 3 bases and J by 0 bases, with 12 bases between.

This clone has just a few counts. This chain uses TRBV6-6 with TRBJ2-7, with TRBD1 identical over 8 bases. From germline, CDR1 is MNHNY and CDR2 SVGAGI (reference sequence). CDR3 size: 16 residues. With 6 bases clipped from V and 6 bases from J, the junction kept 16 bases outside the gene matches. The CDR3 protein is CASSGGRTGKASEQYF. The CDR3, as DNA: TGTGCCAGCAGCGGCGGCAGGACAGGGAAGGCCTCCGAGCAGTACTTC.

The rearrangement uses TRBV28 and TRBJ2-2; 7 bases are a match to TRBD2. The ends lost 3 bases at V and 7 bases at J; junction bases unmatched: 14. This CDR3 region has 17 residues. CDR1 is MDHEN, CDR2 SYDVKM, per germline. CDR3 nucleotides: TGTGCCAGCAGTTTCTTCCCTCGGCGGGAGCAAAGCGGGGAGCTGTTTTTT. It codes for CASSFFPRREQSGELFF. Full variable domain (missing parts from reference TRBV28 and TRBJ2-2): DVKVTQSSRYLVKRTGEKVFLECVQDMDHENMFWYRQDPGLGLRLIYFSYDVKMKEKGDIPEGYSVSREKKERFSLILESASTNQTSMYLCASSFFPRREQSGELFFGEGSRLTVL.

J is TRBJ2-2 and V is TRBV29-1; TRBD2 matches 8 bases. The CDR3 contains 14 residues. Trimming cost V 3 bases and J 5 bases; bases outside gene matches: 5. Looked up from germline, CDR1 is SQVTM and CDR2 is ANQGSEA. The CDR3 region has the DNA TGCAGCGTTGACAGCGGGAGAGGTACCGGGGAGCTGTTTTTT. It is translated as CSVDSGRGTGELFF.

This chain connects TRBV4-2 to TRBJ2-3; 10 bases are a match to TRBD2. The CDR3 has 14 residues. With V trimmed by 1 base and J by 5 bases, 0 bases remained unmatched. CDR1 LGHNA and CDR2 YNFKEQ come from the germline V gene. This CDR3 is CASSQGLAGDTQYF. As DNA, the CDR3 is TGTGCCAGCAGCCAAGGACTAGCGGGAGATACGCAGTATTTT.

This chain connects TRBV30 to TRBJ2-7, with D possibly being TRBD2 (6 bases). The V gene's germline CDR1 is GTSNPN and CDR2 SVGIG (reference sequence). The V end was cut by 0 bases, the J end by 4 bases, with 13 bases between. The CDR3 extends over 14 amino acids. CDR3 loop: CAWSVSREYYEQYF. The CDR3 DNA follows: TGTGCCTGGAGTGTAAGTCGGGAGTATTACGAGCAGTACTTC. Using reference TRBV30 and TRBJ2-7 for the parts outside the CDR3, the full variable domain is SQTIHQWPATLVQPVGSPLSLECTVEGTSNPNLYWYRQAAGRGLQLLFYSVGIGQISSEVPQNLSASRPQDRQFILSSKKLLLSDSGFYLCAWSVSREYYEQYFGPGTRLTVT.

This clone appeared a single time. V gene TRBV2 combines with J gene TRBJ2-3; tentative D call: TRBD1 (6 bases). The CDR3 is 13 residues long. Trimming removed 9 bases from V and 3 bases from J, with 13 bases in between. CDR1 is SNHLY and CDR2 is FYNNEI in the germline V gene. The CDR3 sequence: CARSQGITDTQYF. CDR3 in DNA: TGTGCCAGATCACAGGGAATTACAGATACGCAGTATTTT.